This TCR beta chain originates from a study of vaccination and CD4 T cells after COVID-19. Study-level results: A nonsignificant median increase from about 20 to 38 SARS-CoV-2-reactive clonotypes was observed.

With the Oncomine TCR Beta short-read assay, DNA from cultured CD4+ T cells was sequenced. TCRdb re-called the PCR reads with MiXCR, one entry per CDR3 protein. In the table there are about 13,000 distinct CDR3 sequences, roughly 45% of which are singletons. V dropped 5 bases and J dropped 2 bases, with 9 bases sitting between them. The CDR3 covers 13 residues. Germline CDR1 is SGHTA and CDR2 is FQGNSA. Specified treatment: approximately nine-day PBMC culture with coronavirus spike peptide pools or control peptides (ViraFEST assay). The ViraFEST method relied on peptide pools to expand antigen-specific T cells, followed by TCR sequencing. On day 3 and again on day 7, fresh IL-2 medium was used to replace half the medium. Regarding this clonotype: Its antigen remains unidentified.

The sequenced material came from cultured CD4+ T cells from blood. The source of this sequence is a human donor with COVID-19. V gene TRBV7-2 combines with J gene TRBJ1-2, with D perhaps matching TRBD1 (5 bases). In DNA form, the CDR3 reads TGTGCCAGCAGCCCGCAGGGAAACTATGGCTACACCTTC. It is translated as CASSPQGNYGYTF. The full variable domain, its missing parts supplied by reference TRBV7-2 and TRBJ1-2, is GAGVSQSPSNKVTEKGKDVELRCDPISGHTALYWYRQSLGQGLEFLIYFQGNSAPDKSGLPSDRFSAERTGGSVSTLTIQRTQQEDSAVYLCASSPQGNYGYTFGSGTRLTVV.